This T cell receptor (beta chain) is from a study of regulatory T cells in long-lasting Graves disease. This clonotype has just a few counts. TCR beta libraries were built with iRepertoire HTBI primers and Arm-PCR of CDR3 regions. TCRdb itself ran the multiplex PCR reads through MiXCR, one entry per CDR3 protein. This sample has some 370,000 distinct CDR3 sequences, with around 20% found just once. Time point noted: persistent/refractory GD, antithyroid drugs over 5 years with positive TRAb. Generation of the TCR library employed RNA extracted from PBMCs. The source of the patients was an endocrinology department in Xi'an, China. The sequencing here drew on peripheral blood mononuclear cells (PBMCs), taken when the disease was refractory, from a patient treated with antithyroid drugs. The receptor was derived from a female donor with Graves disease.

In nucleotides, the CDR3 is TGCAGTGTCGCGGGACTAGCGGGCCCTAGCTCCTACAATGAGCAGTTCTTC. Its protein is CSVAGLAGPSSYNEQFF. The chain employs TRBV20-1 and TRBJ2-1, with 12 positions matching TRBD2. The CDR3 runs to 17 residues. V shed 7 bases, J shed 0 bases, and the junction held 10 bases outside the gene matches. Germline assignment: CDR1 DFQATT and CDR2 SNEGSKA (reference sequence).